Following are 11 T cell receptor beta chains from one sample sequenced in a study of molecular identifiers for immune sequencing clone quantification. MiXCR, applied by TCRdb to the PCR reads, yields one record per CDR3 protein. Counted here are 460,000 or so distinct CDR3 sequences, about 20% occurring once; the ten biggest clones make up about 0.8%. Source material: naive CD8+ T cells from blood, with Jurkat cell RNA spiked in. The subset was: FACS-sorted CD8+CD4-CCR7+CD45RA+ naive T cells. These receptors were obtained from a human donor in good health. Some libraries in this study had Jurkat cell RNA spiked in.

On this clonotype: A read error is possible here, since a much larger clone lies one base away. The chain couples TRBV28 to TRBJ2-7, with D unclear. V lost 8 bases and J 4 bases, leaving 21 bases between the germline ends. The CDR3 loop spans 15 amino acids. The germline gives CDR1 MDHEN, CDR2 SYDVKM. The CDR3 reads CASGPTAISWYEQYF. CDR3 in DNA: TGTGCCAGCGGTCCAACAGCGATAAGTTGGTACGAGCAGTACTTC.

This clonotype appeared a few times. The chain has TRBV7-9 and TRBJ1-6; D is perhaps TRBD1 (5 bases). This CDR3 is 16 amino acids long. V lost 5 bases and J lost 4, with 15 bases in between. The germline V gene has CDR1 SEHNR and CDR2 FQNEAQ (reference sequence). The CDR3 nucleotides are TGTGCCAGCAGCCCCCCCGACAGTGGTTATAATTCACCCCTCCACTTT. Its translation: CASSPPDSGYNSPLHF.

A few counts support this clonotype. The gene calls are TRBV27 and TRBJ1-1, with TRBD1 as a possible D gene (6 bases). The germline V gene encodes CDR1 MNHEY and CDR2 SMNVEV (reference sequence). Deletions cut 4 bases from V and 0 bases from J, with 12 bases between. The CDR3 runs 15 residues. CDR3 nucleotide sequence: TGTGCCAGCAGTTCCTCCAGGGACATGAACACTGAAGCTTTCTTT. This encodes CASSSSRDMNTEAFF.

This chain connects TRBV27 to TRBJ2-5; tentatively, D is TRBD2 (6 bases). Germline V CDR1 and CDR2: MNHEY, SMNVEV (reference sequence). Trimming left V 0 bases short and J 5 bases short, with 10 bases between. The CDR3 has 14 amino acids. The CDR3 nucleotides read TGTGCCAGCAGTTTATCGGCGGGGTGGGAGACCCAGTACTTC. Its translation is CASSLSAGWETQYF.

V gene TRBV18 combines with J gene TRBJ1-5; 7 nucleotides line up with TRBD1. The V gene end was trimmed by 6 bases and the J gene end by 0 bases; junction bases not matched to a gene: 14. Germline CDR1 reads KGHSH; CDR2 reads LQKENI. There are 18 residues in the CDR3. CDR3 in amino acids: CASSPTAGGPYSNQPQHF. The CDR3 DNA reads TGTGCCAGCTCCCCGACGGCAGGGGGACCTTATAGCAATCAGCCCCAGCATTTT.

This clonotype was seen only once. Relative to the germline gene, one junction end is altered; a read error may explain this. This chain connects TRBV24-1 to TRBJ2-5; D may be TRBD2 (5 bases). The CDR3 length is 15 residues. Germline CDR1 is KGHDR and CDR2 is SFDVKD. The CDR3 bases are TGTGCCACCGGTGATTTTAGCCCGGGAAAGGAGACCCAGTACTTC. Its translation is CATGDFSPGKETQYF.

The chain joins TRBV7-9 to TRBJ2-1; no definite D call. Germline-derived CDR1 and CDR2 are SEHNR and FQNEAQ (reference sequence). The V and J ends lost 1 base and 8 bases respectively, with 9 bases between them. The CDR3 runs 13 residues. CDR3 protein: CASSLVGPDEQFF. The CDR3 DNA is TGTGCCAGCAGCTTAGTAGGGCCGGATGAGCAGTTCTTC. The full variable domain, its missing parts supplied by reference TRBV7-9 and TRBJ2-1, is DTGVSQNPRHKITKRGQNVTFRCDPISEHNRLYWYRQTLGQGPEFLTYFQNEAQLEKSRLLSDRFSAERPKGSFSTLEIQRTEQGDSAMYLCASSLVGPDEQFFGPGTRLTVL.

This clonotype was picked up a small number of times. The junction differs from germline at one of its ends, possibly a read error. V is TRBV7-7 and J is TRBJ2-2; 12 nucleotides align to TRBD2. The V gene's germline CDR1 is SSHAT and CDR2 FNYEAQ (reference sequence). The CDR3 contains 16 residues. DNA for the CDR3: TGTGCTAGCAGCCAGACTAGCGGGAGCGGCACCGGGGAGCTGTTTTTT. The encoded protein is CASSQTSGSGTGELFF. Based on the CDR3 plus reference TRBV7-7 and TRBJ2-2, the full variable domain is GAGVSQSPRYKVTKRGQDVTLRCDPISSHATLYWYQQALGQGPEFLTYFNYEAQPDKSGLPSDRFSAERPEGSISTLTIQRTEQRDSAMYRCASSQTSGSGTGELFFGEGSRLTVL.

This clonotype has at least ten counts. The V gene is TRBV4-3, the J gene TRBJ1-4; tentatively, D is TRBD1 (6 bases). Germline assignment: CDR1 LGHNA and CDR2 YSLEER. The CDR3 length is 17 residues. Trimming left V 0 bases short and J 6 bases short, with 17 bases between. The chain's CDR3 is CASSQDISTGRDEKLFF. CDR3 nucleotides: TGCGCCAGCAGCCAAGATATAAGCACAGGGAGGGATGAAAAACTGTTTTTT.

This clonotype was seen a single time. The chain uses TRBV28 and TRBJ1-5; D might be TRBD1 (5 bases). V lost 3 bases and J lost 4, with 16 bases in between. Germline CDR1 is MDHEN and CDR2 is SYDVKM. The CDR3 is made up of 16 amino acids. The CDR3 sequence: CASSFGFQGINQPQHF. The CDR3 coding sequence is TGTGCCAGCAGTTTTGGGTTCCAGGGAATTAATCAGCCCCAGCATTTT.

V and J are TRBV20-1 and TRBJ1-3; D may be TRBD1 (5 bases). V was cut by 5 bases and J by 6 bases, with 17 bases left in between. Per the germline V gene, CDR1 is DFQATT and CDR2 is SNEGSKA (reference sequence). CDR3 length: 14 amino acids. CDR3 coding DNA: TGCAGTGCTCAGCAGGGTGGAGGGGAAAACACCATATATTTT. Protein sequence: CSAQQGGGENTIYF.